The 31 T cell receptor beta chains presented below share a single source sample, sequenced in a study of T cells after yellow fever vaccination. TCRdb ran MiXCR on the 5' RACE reads and lists one entry per CDR3 protein. Among 78,000 or so distinct CDR3 sequences listed, roughly 7% were seen once. The source was CD8+ T cells sorted from PBMCs, collected around 10 days after the first yellow fever vaccination. The source of these receptors is a man in his late teens or twenties who received the YFV17D yellow fever vaccine.

This clonotype was seen repeatedly, ten times or more. The CDR3 loop is CASSGTSGEGETQYF. The CDR3 DNA sequence: TGTGCCAGCAGCGGAACCTCAGGGGAGGGGGAGACCCAGTACTTC. V is TRBV7-2 and J is TRBJ2-5; D is perhaps TRBD2 (7 bases). The germline CDR1 and CDR2 sequences are SGHTA and FQGNSA. This CDR3 comprises 15 residues. V shed 5 bases and J shed 5 bases, with 18 bases lying between them.

The chain is built from TRBV10-1 and TRBJ2-7, with D perhaps TRBD2 (7 bases). This CDR3 region has 16 residues. V was cut by 2 bases and J by 2 bases, with 16 bases left in between. The germline V gene has CDR1 WNHNN and CDR2 SYGVQD (reference sequence). The DNA for the CDR3 is TGCGCCAGCAGTGAGGATAAGAGGGGGGGCCCCTACGAGCAGTACTTC. Amino acid sequence: CASSEDKRGGPYEQYF.

Many counts were recorded for this clonotype. This chain connects TRBV29-1 to TRBJ1-3, with TRBD1 as a possible D gene (5 bases). Trimming cost V 3 bases and J 4 bases, with 13 bases left between them. Germline V CDR1 and CDR2: SQVTM, ANQGSEA. The CDR3 covers 14 residues. Here the CDR3 reads CSVDGRASGNTIYF. CDR3 DNA: TGCAGCGTTGATGGCAGGGCATCAGGAAACACCATATATTTT.

The chain recombines TRBV7-9 with TRBJ2-3, with D hard to call. V shed 2 bases and J shed 1 base, with 10 bases lying between them. The CDR3 has 15 residues. Germline CDR1 is SEHNR and CDR2 is FQNEAQ (reference sequence). The CDR3 reads CASSLFGSRTDTQYF. CDR3 nucleotides: TGTGCCAGCAGCTTATTCGGCAGCCGCACAGATACGCAGTATTTT.

This clonotype was seen many times. V and J are TRBV12-3 or TRBV12-4 and TRBJ1-4; TRBD1 matches 8 bases. The V gene end was trimmed by 6 bases and the J gene end by 8 bases; junction bases not matched to a gene: 5. The CDR3 is 13 residues long. The CDR3: CASSMAGGEKLFF. The CDR3 DNA reads as TGTGCCAGCAGCATGGCAGGGGGCGAAAAACTGTTTTTT.

The V and J genes are TRBV5-1 and TRBJ2-3; 10 bases agree with TRBD2. V dropped 3 bases and J dropped 4; count of bases not matched to a gene: 5. The CDR3 is 15 amino acids. Germline V lookup: CDR1 SGHRS, CDR2 YFSETQ. CDR3 sequence: CASSSSGGTPDTQYF. The CDR3 nucleotides read TGCGCCAGCAGCTCTAGCGGGGGAACCCCAGATACGCAGTATTTT.

This clonotype was found many times. This chain links TRBV9 with TRBJ1-2, with TRBD1 matching over 11 bases. Per the germline V gene, CDR1 is SGDLS and CDR2 is YYNGEE. With 5 bases clipped from V and 4 bases from J, the junction kept 7 bases outside the gene matches. This CDR3 is built from 15 residues. CDR3 in DNA: TGTGCCAGCAGTCCCGGGACAGGGGGAGGCTATGGCTACACCTTC. Protein product: CASSPGTGGGYGYTF. The full variable domain, rest sourced from reference TRBV9 and TRBJ1-2, is DSGVTQTPKHLITATGQRVTLRCSPRSGDLSVYWYQQSLDQGLQFLIQYYNGEERAKGNILERFSAQQFPDLHSELNLSSLELGDSALYFCASSPGTGGGYGYTFGSGTRLTVV.

This clonotype was counted many times. J is TRBJ2-7 and V is TRBV10-1; D is possibly TRBD2 (6 bases). This CDR3 region has 13 residues. Germline assignment: CDR1 WNHNN and CDR2 SYGVQD (reference sequence). The V gene lost 0 bases and the J gene lost 5 bases, with 8 bases spanning the gap. The CDR3 DNA reads as TGCGCCAGCAGTGAGTCTTGGGGGGACGAGCAGTACTTC. Protein: CASSESWGDEQYF.

The V gene is TRBV11-2, the J gene TRBJ2-4, with a weak D call TRBD2 (8 bases). With 4 bases removed from V and 8 bases from J, the gap between germline ends came to 21 bases. Germline V CDR1 and CDR2: SGHAT, FQNNGV. This CDR3 spans 16 amino acids. The CDR3 DNA sequence: TGTGCCAGCAGCTCCCGGACAGGCCTCGGGGGGGACATTCAGTACTTC. This gives the protein CASSSRTGLGGDIQYF.

This clonotype was recorded many times. The gene calls are TRBV12-3 or TRBV12-4 and TRBJ2-7, with D possibly matching TRBD1 (5 bases). The CDR3 is made up of 13 amino acids. The V gene lost 5 bases and the J gene lost 6 bases, with 14 bases spanning the gap. CDR3 sequence: CASSSLQGLEQYF. CDR3 coding DNA: TGTGCCAGCAGTAGCCTGCAGGGTCTCGAGCAGTACTTC.

This clonotype was observed at least ten times. The gene calls are TRBV7-2 and TRBJ2-7, with D tentatively TRBD2 (7 bases). The V gene lost 0 bases and the J gene lost 3 bases, with 9 bases spanning the gap. This CDR3 is 14 amino acids long. The germline V gene has CDR1 SGHTA and CDR2 FQGNSA. The CDR3 DNA reads TGTGCCAGCAGCTTAGCGGGAGGGGGCTACGAGCAGTACTTC. It yields the protein CASSLAGGGYEQYF.

As regards this clonotype: With a much larger clone just one base away, this may be a read error. The chain has TRBV24-1 and TRBJ2-5; no clear D gene. The germline gives CDR1 KGHDR, CDR2 SFDVKD. This CDR3 is built from 13 residues. The ends were cut back, 3 bases at V and 5 bases at J, with 9 bases in the middle. DNA of the CDR3: TGTGCCACCAGTGATGGTAGTACGGAGACCCAGTACTTC. Translating gives CATSDGSTETQYF.

This clonotype was recorded at least ten times. The V gene is TRBV7-9, the J gene TRBJ1-4, with unresolved D. The V and J ends lost 2 bases and 8 bases respectively, with 15 bases between them. The CDR3 covers 15 residues. The germline V gene has CDR1 SEHNR and CDR2 FQNEAQ (reference sequence). CDR3 DNA: TGTGCCAGCAGCTTAACACACAGAGACTCCGAAAAACTGTTTTTT. Translation: CASSLTHRDSEKLFF.

This clonotype has just a few counts. In DNA form, the CDR3 reads TGTGCCAGCAGCTTAATCGGCTTCGGGCCGGAGACCCAAGAGACCCAGTACTTC. Translation: CASSLIGFGPETQETQYF. V usage is TRBV11-1 and J usage is TRBJ2-5; D is undetermined. The CDR3 loop spans 18 amino acids. The germline V and J ends were trimmed by 2 bases and 1 base, with 20 bases remaining between them. The germline CDR1 and CDR2 sequences are SGHAT and FQDESV (reference sequence).

This clonotype was detected ten times or more. The rearrangement joins TRBV5-1 to TRBJ2-2, with a tentative D call TRBD2 (6 bases). The CDR3 contains 15 residues. The V and J ends lost 4 bases and 1 base respectively, with 11 bases between them. Germline CDR1 and CDR2: SGHRS and YFSETQ. Here the CDR3 DNA reads TGCGCCAGCAGCACCGGGACTGGGAACACCGGGGAGCTGTTTTTT. This translates into CASSTGTGNTGELFF.

This clonotype was recorded at least ten times. This chain uses TRBV15 with TRBJ2-3, with D possibly matching TRBD1 (5 bases). The V and J ends lost 6 bases and 4 bases respectively, with 14 bases between them. This CDR3 contains 14 residues. Germline assignment: CDR1 LNHNV and CDR2 YYDKDF (reference sequence). The CDR3 DNA follows: TGTGCCACCAGGCCCGGCAGGGAATCAGATACGCAGTATTTT. Amino acids: CATRPGRESDTQYF. The full variable domain, its missing parts supplied by reference TRBV15 and TRBJ2-3, is DAMVIQNPRYQVTQFGKPVTLSCSQTLNHNVMYWYQQKSSQAPKLLFHYYDKDFNNEADTPDNFQSRRPNTSFCFLDIRSPGLGDTAMYLCATRPGRESDTQYFGPGTRLTVL.

This clonotype has a count of ten or more. The chain uses TRBV5-1 and TRBJ2-2, with D maybe TRBD2 (6 bases). Germline CDR1 is SGHRS and CDR2 is YFSETQ. The CDR3 has 15 residues. The V and J ends lost 1 base and 2 bases respectively, with 9 bases between them. The CDR3 here is CASSLQEGNTGELFF. The DNA for the CDR3 is TGCGCCAGCAGCTTGCAGGAGGGCAACACCGGGGAGCTGTTTTTT.

This clonotype was recorded many times. This sequence joins TRBV27 and TRBJ1-2; D is possibly TRBD1 (5 bases). Germline loops: CDR1 MNHEY, CDR2 SMNVEV (reference sequence). The CDR3 totals 13 residues. The V end was cut by 2 bases, the J end by 8 bases, with 12 bases between. The CDR3: CASSLIGDYGYTF. DNA of the CDR3: TGTGCCAGCAGTTTAATAGGGGATTACGGCTACACCTTC.

The sample holds many counts of this clonotype. This chain uses TRBV4-1 with TRBJ1-2; D not resolved. Germline assignment: CDR1 MGHRA and CDR2 YSYEKL. The CDR3 length is 15 residues. Trimming left V 4 bases short and J 4 bases short, with 16 bases between. CDR3 residues: CASSPRQGVGYGYTF. The CDR3 DNA is TGCGCCAGCAGCCCCCGCCAAGGAGTTGGCTATGGCTACACCTTC.

The chain combines TRBV5-8 with TRBJ1-5, with D uncertain. The CDR3 is made up of 11 amino acids. Trimming removed 4 bases from V and 4 bases from J, with 3 bases in between. Germline loops: CDR1 SGHTS, CDR2 YDEGEE. As DNA, the CDR3 is TGTGCCAGCAGCACTAATCAGCCCCAGCATTTT. This codes for CASSTNQPQHF.

This clonotype appeared a few times. J is TRBJ2-1 and V is TRBV11-1, with 11 bases aligning to TRBD2. CDR3 length equals 19 residues. From germline, CDR1 is SGHAT and CDR2 FQDESV (reference sequence). V lost 2 bases to trimming and J lost 1 base; unmatched junction nucleotides: 10. The CDR3 spells CASSLPGTSGRQSYNEQFF. CDR3 sequence (DNA): TGTGCCAGCAGCTTACCCGGGACTAGCGGACGTCAATCCTACAATGAGCAGTTCTTC.

This chain uses TRBV7-8 with TRBJ2-7; D perhaps matches TRBD1 (5 bases). CDR3 length: 14 amino acids. CDR1 SGHVS and CDR2 FQNEAQ come from the germline V gene. With 5 bases removed from V and 7 bases from J, the gap between germline ends came to 18 bases. This CDR3 is CASSGDRGVGEQYV. Written as DNA, the CDR3 is TGTGCCAGCAGCGGAGATAGGGGTGTGGGGGAGCAGTACGTC.

Details on this clonotype: One junction end does not reproduce the germline sequence, and a read error may be involved. V is TRBV4-1 and J is TRBJ1-1; D is uncertain. The CDR3 is 13 amino acids. Germline lookup yields CDR1 MGHRA and CDR2 YSYEKL. The CDR3, as DNA: TGCTCCAGCAGCCAAGATCCCCAGGCTGAAGCTTTCTTT. Amino acids: CSSSQDPQAEAFF.

There are many counts of this clonotype. The gene calls are TRBV7-2 and TRBJ2-5, with 7 bases identical to TRBD2. Germline CDR1 is SGHTA and CDR2 is FQGNSA. The CDR3 has 15 amino acids. With 5 bases clipped from V and 9 bases from J, the junction kept 15 bases outside the gene matches. The CDR3 DNA is TGTGCCAGCAGCGGAGTGGCTGGGCTAGCGGATCCCCAGTACTTC. Amino acids: CASSGVAGLADPQYF. The complete variable domain, with remaining parts taken from reference TRBV7-2 and TRBJ2-5, reads GAGVSQSPSNKVTEKGKDVELRCDPISGHTALYWYRQSLGQGLEFLIYFQGNSAPDKSGLPSDRFSAERTGGSVSTLTIQRTQQEDSAVYLCASSGVAGLADPQYFGPGTRLLVL.

This chain connects TRBV20-1 to TRBJ2-3; D ambiguous. Trimming shortened V by 0 bases and J by 2 bases, and 12 bases separated the two germline ends. This CDR3 is built from 15 residues. The V gene's germline CDR1 is DFQATT and CDR2 SNEGSKA (reference sequence). This CDR3 is CSARDLGSNTDTQYF. CDR3 nucleotides: TGCAGTGCTAGAGATTTGGGAAGTAACACAGATACGCAGTATTTT.

In this sample, this clonotype turned up a few times. The chain joins TRBV2 to TRBJ2-3, with 8 bases lining up with TRBD2. The V gene's germline CDR1 is SNHLY and CDR2 FYNNEI. The CDR3 loop spans 13 amino acids. Trimming cost V 11 bases and J 2 bases; bases outside gene matches: 6. The chain's CDR3 is CAGSGAYTDTQYF. CDR3 bases: TGTGCCGGTAGCGGGGCTTACACAGATACGCAGTATTTT.

This clonotype was seen only a few times. The chain combines TRBV6-2 or TRBV6-3 with TRBJ2-1; maybe TRBD2 (7 bases). The CDR3 is made up of 15 amino acids. Trimming removed 5 bases from V and 2 bases from J, with 13 bases in between. Looked up from germline, CDR1 is MNHEY and CDR2 is SVGEGT. CDR3 residues: CASSPEGGAYNEQFF. CDR3 nucleotide sequence: TGTGCCAGCAGTCCTGAGGGGGGGGCCTACAATGAGCAGTTCTTC.

This clonotype was detected ten times or more. V and J are TRBV7-6 and TRBJ2-3, with 12 bases aligning to TRBD2. There are 16 residues in the CDR3. Per germline, CDR1 SGHVS and CDR2 FNYEAQ. Unmatched junction bases numbered 4, after V lost 2 bases and J lost 4 bases. The CDR3, as DNA: TGTGCCAGCAGCTTATTACTAGCGGGGGGTGCAGATACGCAGTATTTT. Its translation: CASSLLLAGGADTQYF.

This clonotype was seen at least ten times. The chain couples TRBV4-3 to TRBJ2-1, with D possibly matching TRBD2 (5 bases). CDR1 LGHNA and CDR2 YSLEER come from the germline V gene. The V and J ends lost 0 bases and 7 bases respectively, with 13 bases between them. CDR3 length equals 15 residues. CDR3 sequence reads: CASSQDLPGVNEQFF. CDR3 nucleotides: TGCGCCAGCAGCCAAGATCTGCCCGGGGTTAATGAGCAGTTCTTC.

This clonotype was counted many times. The chain couples TRBV4-3 to TRBJ2-5; 10 bases map to TRBD1. V dropped 0 bases and J dropped 5; count of bases not matched to a gene: 12. The germline CDR1 and CDR2 sequences are LGHNA and YSLEER. This CDR3 region has 18 residues. The CDR3 loop reads CASSQEGPPTGGWETQYF. As DNA, the CDR3 is TGCGCCAGCAGCCAAGAAGGGCCCCCGACAGGGGGCTGGGAGACCCAGTACTTC.

This chain uses TRBV7-2 with TRBJ1-5; perhaps TRBD1 as D (6 bases). Germline V gives CDR1 SGHTA, CDR2 FQGNSA. The CDR3 length is 14 residues. V was trimmed by 2 bases and J by 4 bases, leaving 9 bases between them. CDR3 in amino acids: CASSLSRGNQPQHF. CDR3 coding DNA: TGTGCCAGCAGCTTAAGTAGGGGGAATCAGCCCCAGCATTTT.